The 30 T cell receptor beta chains below were found in one sample sequenced in a study of blood T cells in healthy people across ages. Through a sample-barcoded 5' primer and a J-beta primer mix, a second PCR was run for about 6 to 11 cycles. TCRdb itself ran the 5' RACE reads through MiXCR, one entry per CDR3 protein. The table records approximately 690,000 distinct CDR3 sequences, approximately 40% of them present only once. The sequenced sample was blood. The receptors were gathered from a man older than 75 in good health.

A remark on this clonotype: Possible read error: a much larger clone is one base away. This chain uses TRBV28 with TRBJ2-3; 8 bases match TRBD2. This CDR3 contains 15 residues. With 4 bases clipped from V and 9 bases from J, the junction kept 12 bases outside the gene matches. CDR1 and CDR2 (germline): MDHEN, SYDVKM. This CDR3 is CASSSLGGAGETQYF. The DNA of the CDR3 is TGTGCCAGCAGTTCCTTGGGCGGAGCGGGAGAGACGCAGTATTTT.

Notes on this clonotype: A much larger clonotype is one base distant, so this may be a read error. This sequence joins TRBV29-1 and TRBJ2-7; 7 positions agree with TRBD1. Germline trimming cut 8 bases from V and 6 bases from J; bases unmatched to any gene: 10. CDR3 length: 12 residues. Germline V gives CDR1 SQVTM, CDR2 ANQGSEA. The CDR3 DNA follows: TGCAGCATTATCGAGGGGGCGGGCGAGCAGTACTTC. Translated: CSIIEGAGEQYF.

V gene TRBV9 combines with J gene TRBJ1-1, with 7 positions matching TRBD1. This CDR3 is 14 amino acids long. V was clipped by 3 bases and J by 1 base; unmatched bases: 3. Germline lookup yields CDR1 SGDLS and CDR2 YYNGEE. CDR3 residues: CASSAGGENTEAFF. The CDR3 DNA is TGTGCCAGCAGCGCAGGGGGGGAGAACACTGAAGCTTTCTTT.

The chain couples TRBV6-2 or TRBV6-3 to TRBJ2-1; D perhaps matches TRBD2 (6 bases). The V gene lost 7 bases and the J gene lost 10 bases, with 14 bases spanning the gap. The CDR3 is 12 residues long. The V gene's germline CDR1 is MNHEY and CDR2 SVGEGT. The CDR3 reads CASNGLFYEQFF. The CDR3 coding sequence is TGTGCCAGCAACGGACTATTCTACGAGCAGTTCTTC.

This clonotype showed up just once. The chain links TRBV12-3 or TRBV12-4 to TRBJ2-1, with TRBD2 identical over 11 bases. The ends lost 6 bases at V and 8 bases at J; junction bases unmatched: 9. The CDR3 is 15 residues long. The CDR3 DNA reads as TGTGCCAGCAGCCGAACTAGCGGGAGCGCGGATGAGCAGTTCTTC. It yields the protein CASSRTSGSADEQFF.

This clonotype was observed a handful of times. The chain is built from TRBV9 and TRBJ1-2; tentative D call: TRBD1 (6 bases). The CDR3 spans 13 residues. Trimming shortened V by 5 bases and J by 8 bases, and 16 bases separated the two germline ends. Germline V gene data show CDR1 as SGDLS and CDR2 as YYNGEE. The CDR3 is CASSRDTTHGYTF. The CDR3 nucleotides are TGTGCCAGCAGTCGGGACACCACCCACGGCTACACCTTC.

This clonotype has a count of ten or more. This chain connects TRBV20-1 to TRBJ1-2; no reliable D call. The CDR3 covers 12 residues. Germline V lookup: CDR1 DFQATT, CDR2 SNEGSKA (reference sequence). V was cut by 4 bases and J by 2 bases, with 8 bases left in between. Here the CDR3 reads CSAKAANYGYTF. The CDR3 bases are TGCAGTGCTAAGGCGGCAAACTATGGCTACACCTTC.

The CDR3 DNA reads as TGCGCCAGCAGCGGTAGCGGGGACCTAGATACGCAGTATTTT. This encodes CASSGSGDLDTQYF. J is TRBJ2-3 and V is TRBV5-1; 8 positions agree with TRBD2. This CDR3 has 14 residues. With V trimmed by 4 bases and J by 5 bases, 6 bases remained unmatched. Germline CDR1 and CDR2: SGHRS and YFSETQ.

This clonotype turned up a few times. This chain connects TRBV29-1 to TRBJ2-1, with 15 bases fitting TRBD2. Trimming at V came to 4 bases and at J to 5 bases, leaving 3 bases not matched to a gene. There are 15 residues in the CDR3. Germline V CDR1 and CDR2: SQVTM, ANQGSEA. The CDR3 sequence is CSVAGTSGGNNEQFF. CDR3 sequence (DNA): TGCAGCGTTGCCGGGACTAGCGGGGGGAACAATGAGCAGTTCTTC.

V gene TRBV6-1 combines with J gene TRBJ2-3; D remains unclear. The V gene's germline CDR1 is MNHNS and CDR2 SASEGT. V was trimmed by 6 bases and J by 0 bases, leaving 13 bases between them. This CDR3 is built from 15 residues. As DNA, the CDR3 is TGTGCCAGCAGCCCCCCGGAATACAGCACAGATACGCAGTATTTT. Protein product: CASSPPEYSTDTQYF.

This chain joins TRBV4-3 and TRBJ2-7, with 7 bases matching TRBD2. The germline V gene encodes CDR1 LGHNA and CDR2 YSLEER. The CDR3 totals 15 residues. J was trimmed by 1 base and V by 1 base; bases with no gene match: 4. This CDR3 is CASSQGGGESYEQYF. The CDR3 DNA reads as TGCGCCAGCAGCCAAGGGGGGGGTGAGTCCTACGAGCAGTACTTC.

Turning to this clonotype: A read error may explain this, as a much larger clone is one base away. In DNA form, the CDR3 reads TGTGCCGGCCGGACGGGCGGCTACGAGCAGTACTTC. Encoded protein: CAGRTGGYEQYF. The chain couples TRBV28 to TRBJ2-4; D gene ambiguous. The J call may not be correct, given that the DNA end is closer to TRBJ2-7. CDR1 is MDHEN and CDR2 is SYDVKM in the germline V gene. The CDR3 is 12 residues long.

V gene TRBV20-1 combines with J gene TRBJ2-1; TRBD1 aligns across 7 bases. V was clipped by 4 bases and J by 14 bases; unmatched bases: 8. The CDR3 sequence is 11 residues long. Germline-derived CDR1 and CDR2 are DFQATT and SNEGSKA (reference sequence). CDR3 region: CSAISGQLEFF. The CDR3 DNA sequence: TGCAGTGCTATCTCGGGACAGTTGGAGTTCTTC.

The chain recombines TRBV2 with TRBJ2-3; 7 bases align to TRBD2. Per the germline V gene, CDR1 is SNHLY and CDR2 is FYNNEI. The V segment lost 0 bases and the J segment 2 bases; nucleotides outside the gene matches: 5. The CDR3 length is 16 residues. The CDR3 protein is CASSEAGLGDTDTQYF. The DNA of the CDR3 is TGTGCCAGCAGTGAAGCCGGACTAGGGGACACAGATACGCAGTATTTT.

CDR3 coding DNA: TGTGCCAGCAGCTTAGGGCAGGGGGCGACTATAGCCAAAAACATTCAGTACTTC. This gives the protein CASSLGQGATIAKNIQYF. The rearrangement joins TRBV7-2 to TRBJ2-4, with 8 positions matching TRBD1. The CDR3 covers 18 residues. Germline assignment: CDR1 SGHTA and CDR2 FQGNSA. The J segment lost 0 bases and the V segment lost 1 base, leaving 8 bases of the junction unmatched.

About this clonotype: This may be a read error: a much more frequent sequence differs by one nucleotide. The V call is TRBV7-2, the J call TRBJ2-7; D tentatively fits TRBD1 or TRBD2 (5 bases each). Trimming cost V 1 base and J 8 bases, with 9 bases left between them. CDR1 is SGHTA, CDR2 FQGNSA, per germline. The CDR3 totals 12 residues. The DNA of the CDR3 is TGTGCCAGCAGCTTAGATTTGGGACAGCAGTACTTC. Residues: CASSLDLGQQYF.

V and J are TRBV14 and TRBJ2-1; perhaps TRBD1 as D (6 bases). CDR3 length: 14 residues. Germline V CDR1 and CDR2: SGHDN, FVKESK. Deletions cut 5 bases from V and 4 bases from J, with 12 bases between. This CDR3 reads CASSFTTGYNEQFF. CDR3 nucleotide sequence: TGTGCCAGCAGCTTTACGACAGGATACAATGAGCAGTTCTTC.

The table lists this clonotype with a count of one. The chain combines TRBV6-2 or TRBV6-3 with TRBJ2-3; D gene ambiguous. Germline values: CDR1 MNHEY, CDR2 SVGEGT. The germline V and J ends were trimmed by 1 base and 0 bases, with 8 bases remaining between them. This CDR3 comprises 15 residues. The CDR3, as DNA: TGTGCCAGCAGTTACTATCACGGGAGCACAGATACGCAGTATTTT. This encodes CASSYYHGSTDTQYF.

The chain has TRBV14 and TRBJ2-5, with D perhaps TRBD1 (5 bases). The CDR3 is made up of 15 amino acids. Germline CDR1 SGHDN, CDR2 FVKESK. Trimming stripped 3 bases from V and 2 bases from J, with 13 bases between. The CDR3 sequence: CASSQWGQQQETQYF. CDR3 DNA: TGTGCCAGCAGCCAGTGGGGCCAGCAGCAAGAGACCCAGTACTTC.

This clonotype has just a few counts. The rearrangement joins TRBV15 to TRBJ2-7; D may be TRBD1 (6 bases). V was clipped by 4 bases and J by 5 bases, with 18 bases between them. The CDR3 covers 15 residues. CDR1 and CDR2 from the germline V gene are LNHNV and YYDKDF (reference sequence). The CDR3 loop reads CATSKQDSLVHEQYF. Here the CDR3 DNA reads TGTGCCACCAGCAAACAGGACAGTCTGGTCCACGAGCAGTACTTC.

This clonotype was seen a handful of times. The V call is TRBV24-1, the J call TRBJ2-3, with D hard to call. Looked up from germline, CDR1 is KGHDR and CDR2 is SFDVKD. V dropped 3 bases and J dropped 0 bases, with 9 bases sitting between them. The CDR3 length is 15 residues. The CDR3 DNA reads TGTGCCACCAGTGATAGTGCTACTAGCACAGATACGCAGTATTTT. Amino acid sequence: CATSDSATSTDTQYF.

The chain couples TRBV28 to TRBJ2-3; a weak D match, TRBD1 (5 bases). V dropped 3 bases and J dropped 0 bases, with 10 bases sitting between them. Looked up from germline, CDR1 is MDHEN and CDR2 is SYDVKM. The CDR3 totals 15 residues. CDR3 loop: CASSLDIASTDTQYF. Written as DNA, the CDR3 is TGTGCCAGCAGTTTGGACATCGCTAGCACAGATACGCAGTATTTT.

The chain couples TRBV10-3 to TRBJ1-1, with D perhaps matching TRBD1 (6 bases). Trimming took off 6 bases at V and 4 bases at J, with 15 bases between the two ends. The CDR3 extends over 14 amino acids. CDR1 and CDR2 (germline): ENHRY, SYGVKD. The CDR3: CAIRNREGSTEAFF. CDR3 DNA: TGTGCCATCAGGAACAGGGAAGGTAGCACTGAAGCTTTCTTT.

This clonotype showed up many times. The junction shows a germline mismatch at one end, possibly a read error. This chain uses TRBV18 with TRBJ1-2; D not resolved. Looked up from germline, CDR1 is KGHSH and CDR2 is LQKENI. The CDR3 has 12 amino acids. The CDR3 DNA follows: TGTGCCAGCGCACCGGTCGGCGGTGGCTACACCTTC. Its protein product is CASAPVGGGYTF.

J is TRBJ2-3 and V is TRBV7-9, with a weak D call TRBD2 (6 bases). V lost 4 bases, J lost 2 bases, and 19 bases lay in between. This CDR3 contains 17 residues. The germline CDR1 and CDR2 sequences are SEHNR and FQNEAQ (reference sequence). CDR3 nucleotides: TGTGCCAGCAGCTCCCTGGGGAGCGGGTACTCCACAGATACGCAGTATTTT. Encoded protein: CASSSLGSGYSTDTQYF. The full variable domain, completed using reference TRBV7-9 and TRBJ2-3, is DTGVSQNPRHKITKRGQNVTFRCDPISEHNRLYWYRQTLGQGPEFLTYFQNEAQLEKSRLLSDRFSAERPKGSFSTLEIQRTEQGDSAMYLCASSSLGSGYSTDTQYFGPGTRLTVL.

This clonotype was seen more than once but under ten times. The junction differs from germline at one of its ends, possibly a read error. The rearrangement joins TRBV7-7 to TRBJ2-3; D possibly corresponds to TRBD2 (5 bases). The CDR3 runs to 14 residues. CDR1 is SSHAT and CDR2 is FNYEAQ in the germline V gene (reference sequence). The CDR3, as DNA: TGTGCTAGCAGCTTAACGGGGTTCACAGATACGCAGTATTTT. This sequence encodes CASSLTGFTDTQYF.

This clonotype came up a few times. V gene TRBV4-1 combines with J gene TRBJ1-2, with 9 nucleotides matching TRBD1. The ends lost 2 bases at V and 4 bases at J; junction bases unmatched: 17. The CDR3 loop spans 19 amino acids. Germline loops: CDR1 MGHRA, CDR2 YSYEKL. The CDR3 DNA is TGCGCCAGCAGCCAACCCGTCCCGGGACAGGGTGGGAGGTTCTATGGCTACACCTTC. This codes for CASSQPVPGQGGRFYGYTF.

The J gene is TRBJ2-7, the V gene TRBV14; D is unclear. V was shortened by 4 bases and J by 3 bases, with 10 bases between the two germline ends. CDR1 is SGHDN, CDR2 FVKESK, per germline. This CDR3 has 13 residues. The CDR3 loop is CASSRATFYEQYF. For the CDR3, the DNA is TGTGCCAGCAGCCGCGCGACTTTCTACGAGCAGTACTTC. Together with reference TRBV14 and TRBJ2-7, the CDR3 gives the full variable domain: EAGVTQFPSHSVIEKGQTVTLRCDPISGHDNLYWYRRVMGKEIKFLLHFVKESKQDESGMPNNRFLAERTGGTYSTLKVQPAELEDSGVYFCASSRATFYEQYFGPGTRLTVT.

The V gene is TRBV5-4, the J gene TRBJ2-7; D gene uncertain. The germline gives CDR1 SGHNT, CDR2 YYREEE (reference sequence). The CDR3 consists of 14 residues. V was trimmed by 4 bases and J by 2 bases, leaving 13 bases between them. The CDR3 protein is CASSPESPPYEQYF. DNA for the CDR3: TGTGCCAGCAGCCCAGAGTCGCCCCCCTACGAGCAGTACTTC.

As for this clonotype: Since a much larger clone is just one base distant, this may be a read error. The J gene is TRBJ2-1, the V gene TRBV7-9; 9 bases fit TRBD2. The CDR3 length is 14 residues. Per the germline V gene, CDR1 is SEHNR and CDR2 is FQNEAQ (reference sequence). The CDR3 spells CAGSLSGSGNEQFF. The CDR3 DNA follows: TGTGCCGGCAGCCTTAGCGGGAGCGGTAATGAGCAGTTCTTC.